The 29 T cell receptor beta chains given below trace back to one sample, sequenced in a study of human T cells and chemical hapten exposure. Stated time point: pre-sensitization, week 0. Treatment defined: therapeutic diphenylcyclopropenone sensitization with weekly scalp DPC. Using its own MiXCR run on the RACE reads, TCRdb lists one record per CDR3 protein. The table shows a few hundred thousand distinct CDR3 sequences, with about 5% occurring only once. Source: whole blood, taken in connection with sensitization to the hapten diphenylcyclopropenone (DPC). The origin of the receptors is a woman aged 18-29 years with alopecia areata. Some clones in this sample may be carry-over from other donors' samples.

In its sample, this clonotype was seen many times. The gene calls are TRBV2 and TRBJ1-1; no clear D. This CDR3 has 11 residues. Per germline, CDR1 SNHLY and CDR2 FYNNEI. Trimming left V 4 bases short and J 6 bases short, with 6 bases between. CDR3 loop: CASSGEAEAFF. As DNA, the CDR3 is TGTGCCAGCAGTGGGGAGGCTGAAGCTTTCTTT.

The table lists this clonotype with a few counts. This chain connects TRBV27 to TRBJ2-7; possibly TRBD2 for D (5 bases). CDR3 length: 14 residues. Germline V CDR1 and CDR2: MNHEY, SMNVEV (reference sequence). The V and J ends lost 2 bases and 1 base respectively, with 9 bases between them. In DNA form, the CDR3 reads TGTGCCAGCAGTTTACGTAGGGAGTCCTACGAGCAGTACTTC. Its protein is CASSLRRESYEQYF.

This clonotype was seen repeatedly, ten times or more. CDR3 nucleotide sequence: TGTGCCAGCAGTTACTCATTGCGGGAGAACACTGAAGCTTTCTTT. Residues: CASSYSLRENTEAFF. The chain recombines TRBV6-2 or TRBV6-3 with TRBJ1-1; D call uncertain. CDR1 is MNHEY and CDR2 is SVGEGT in the germline V gene. The CDR3 consists of 15 residues. Trimming took 0 bases from V and 1 from J, leaving 9 bases between them.

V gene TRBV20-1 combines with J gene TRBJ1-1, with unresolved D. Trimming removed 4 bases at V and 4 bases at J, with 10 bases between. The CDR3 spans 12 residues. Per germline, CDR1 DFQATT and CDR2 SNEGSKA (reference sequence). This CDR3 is CSATPRGTEAFF. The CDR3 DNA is TGCAGTGCTACCCCCCGAGGCACTGAAGCTTTCTTT.

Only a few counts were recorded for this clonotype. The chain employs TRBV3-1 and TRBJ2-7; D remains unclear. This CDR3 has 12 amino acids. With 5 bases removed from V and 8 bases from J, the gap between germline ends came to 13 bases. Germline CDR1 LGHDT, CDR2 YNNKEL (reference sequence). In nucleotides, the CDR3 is TGTGCCAGCAGCACCCAGGAGCCTAAGCAGTACTTC. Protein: CASSTQEPKQYF.

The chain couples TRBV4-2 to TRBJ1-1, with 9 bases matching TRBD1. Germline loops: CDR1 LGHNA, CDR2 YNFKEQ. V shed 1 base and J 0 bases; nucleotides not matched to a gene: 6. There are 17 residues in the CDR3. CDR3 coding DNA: TGTGCCAGCAGCCAAGTAGGGGACAGGGCGATGAACACTGAAGCTTTCTTT. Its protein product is CASSQVGDRAMNTEAFF.

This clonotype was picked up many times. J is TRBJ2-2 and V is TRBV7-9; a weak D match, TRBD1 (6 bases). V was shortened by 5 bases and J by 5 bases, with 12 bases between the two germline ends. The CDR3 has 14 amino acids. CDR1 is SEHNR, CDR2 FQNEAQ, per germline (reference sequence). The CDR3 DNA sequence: TGTGCCAGCAGCCGGACAGAAAATACCGGGGAGCTGTTTTTT. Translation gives CASSRTENTGELFF. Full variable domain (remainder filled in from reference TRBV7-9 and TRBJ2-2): DTGVSQNPRHKITKRGQNVTFRCDPISEHNRLYWYRQTLGQGPEFLTYFQNEAQLEKSRLLSDRFSAERPKGSFSTLEIQRTEQGDSAMYLCASSRTENTGELFFGEGSRLTVL.

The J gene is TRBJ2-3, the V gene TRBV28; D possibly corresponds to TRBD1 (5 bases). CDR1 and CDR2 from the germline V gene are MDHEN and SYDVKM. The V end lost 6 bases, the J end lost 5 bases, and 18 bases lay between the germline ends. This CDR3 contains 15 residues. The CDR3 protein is CASRSGGRAVDTQYF. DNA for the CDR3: TGTGCCAGCAGGTCGGGCGGCAGGGCGGTAGATACGCAGTATTTT.

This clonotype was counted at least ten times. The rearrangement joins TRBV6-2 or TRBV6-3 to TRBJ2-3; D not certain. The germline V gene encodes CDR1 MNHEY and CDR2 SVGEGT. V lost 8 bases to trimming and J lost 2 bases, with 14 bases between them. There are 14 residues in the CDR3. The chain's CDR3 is CASRSILDTDTQYF. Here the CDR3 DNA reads TGTGCCAGCCGGAGCATCCTCGACACAGATACGCAGTATTTT.

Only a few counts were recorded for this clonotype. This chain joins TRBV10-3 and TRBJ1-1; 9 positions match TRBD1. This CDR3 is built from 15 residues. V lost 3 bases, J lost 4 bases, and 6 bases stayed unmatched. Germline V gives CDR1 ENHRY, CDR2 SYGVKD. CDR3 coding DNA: TGTGCCATCAGTGATATGGGACAGGGACTCACTGAAGCTTTCTTT. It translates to CAISDMGQGLTEAFF.

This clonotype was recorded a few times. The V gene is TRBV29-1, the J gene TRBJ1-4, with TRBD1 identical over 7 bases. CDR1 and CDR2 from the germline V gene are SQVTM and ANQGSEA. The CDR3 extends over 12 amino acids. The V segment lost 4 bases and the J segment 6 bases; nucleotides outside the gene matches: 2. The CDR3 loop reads CSVVDRDEKLFF. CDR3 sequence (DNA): TGCAGCGTTGTAGACAGGGATGAAAAACTGTTTTTT.

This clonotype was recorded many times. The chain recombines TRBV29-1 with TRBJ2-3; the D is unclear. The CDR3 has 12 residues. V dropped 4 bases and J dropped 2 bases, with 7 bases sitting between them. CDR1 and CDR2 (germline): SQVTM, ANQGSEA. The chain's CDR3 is CSVVGFTDTQYF. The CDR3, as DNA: TGCAGCGTTGTGGGTTTCACAGATACGCAGTATTTT.

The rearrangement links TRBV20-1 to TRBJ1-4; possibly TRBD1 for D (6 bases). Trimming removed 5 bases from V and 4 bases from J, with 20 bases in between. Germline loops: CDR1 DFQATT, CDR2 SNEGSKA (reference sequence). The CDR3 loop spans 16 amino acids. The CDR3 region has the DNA TGCAGTGCTCACCCCGGGGGCGCACTAGATAATGAAAAACTGTTTTTT. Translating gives CSAHPGGALDNEKLFF.

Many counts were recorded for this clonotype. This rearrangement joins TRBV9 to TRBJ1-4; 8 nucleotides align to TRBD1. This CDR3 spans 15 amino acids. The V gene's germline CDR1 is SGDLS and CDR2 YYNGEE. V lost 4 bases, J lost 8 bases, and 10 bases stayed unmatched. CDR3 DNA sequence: TGTGCCAGCAGCCCCCTGCCCAGACAGGGGGAAAAACTGTTTTTT. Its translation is CASSPLPRQGEKLFF.

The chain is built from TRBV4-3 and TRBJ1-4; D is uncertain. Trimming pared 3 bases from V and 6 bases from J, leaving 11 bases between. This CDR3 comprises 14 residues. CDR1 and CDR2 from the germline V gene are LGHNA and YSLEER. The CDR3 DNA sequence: TGCGCCAGCAGCCACTGGACGCAGGATGAAAAACTGTTTTTT. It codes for CASSHWTQDEKLFF.

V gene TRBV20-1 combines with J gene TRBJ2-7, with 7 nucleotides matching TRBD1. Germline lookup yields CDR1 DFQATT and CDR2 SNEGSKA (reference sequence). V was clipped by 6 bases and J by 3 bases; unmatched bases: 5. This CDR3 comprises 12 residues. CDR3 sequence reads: CSAPGQNYEQYF. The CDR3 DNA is TGCAGTGCCCCGGGACAGAACTACGAGCAGTACTTC.

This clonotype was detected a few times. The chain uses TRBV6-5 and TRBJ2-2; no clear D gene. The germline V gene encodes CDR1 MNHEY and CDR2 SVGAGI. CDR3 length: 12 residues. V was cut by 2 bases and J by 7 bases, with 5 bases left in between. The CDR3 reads CASSYLYGELFF. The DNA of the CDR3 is TGTGCCAGCAGTTACCTTTACGGGGAGCTGTTTTTT.

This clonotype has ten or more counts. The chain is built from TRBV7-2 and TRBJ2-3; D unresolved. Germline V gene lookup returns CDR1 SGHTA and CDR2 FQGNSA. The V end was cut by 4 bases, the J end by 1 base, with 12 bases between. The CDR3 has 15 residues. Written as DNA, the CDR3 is TGTGCCAGCAGCTCGCCATCGACGGGCACAGATACGCAGTATTTT. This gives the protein CASSSPSTGTDTQYF.

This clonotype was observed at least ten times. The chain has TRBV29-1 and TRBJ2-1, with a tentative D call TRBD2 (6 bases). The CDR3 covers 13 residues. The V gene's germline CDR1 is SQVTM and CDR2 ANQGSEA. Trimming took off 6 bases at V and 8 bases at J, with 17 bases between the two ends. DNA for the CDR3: TGCAGCGTCGAACCCGGACCGGGGGATGAGCAGTTCTTC. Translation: CSVEPGPGDEQFF.

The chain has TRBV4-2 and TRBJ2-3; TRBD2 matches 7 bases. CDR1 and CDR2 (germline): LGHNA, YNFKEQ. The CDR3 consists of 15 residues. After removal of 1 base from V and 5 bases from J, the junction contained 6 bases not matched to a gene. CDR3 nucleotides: TGTGCCAGCAGCCAAGGGTCGGGGAGGGAAGATACGCAGTATTTT. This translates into CASSQGSGREDTQYF.

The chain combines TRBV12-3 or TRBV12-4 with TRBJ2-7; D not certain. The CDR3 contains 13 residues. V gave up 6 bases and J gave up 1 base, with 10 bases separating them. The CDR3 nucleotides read TGTGCCAGCAGCCCGTCCGGATCCTACGAGCAGTACTTC. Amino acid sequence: CASSPSGSYEQYF.

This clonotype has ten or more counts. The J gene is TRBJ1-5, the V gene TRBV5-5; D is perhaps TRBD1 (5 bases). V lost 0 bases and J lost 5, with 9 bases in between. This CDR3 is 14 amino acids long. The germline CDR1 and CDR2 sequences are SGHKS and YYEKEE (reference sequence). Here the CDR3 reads CASSLAQGDQPQHF. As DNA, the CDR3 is TGTGCCAGCAGCTTGGCGCAGGGAGATCAGCCCCAGCATTTT.

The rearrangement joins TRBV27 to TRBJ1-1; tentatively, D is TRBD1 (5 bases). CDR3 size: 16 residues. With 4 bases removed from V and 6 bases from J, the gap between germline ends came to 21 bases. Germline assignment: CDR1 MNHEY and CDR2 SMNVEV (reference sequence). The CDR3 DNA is TGTGCCAGCAGTTCCTCATGGGGGATCGAACTTCCTGAAGCTTTCTTT. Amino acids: CASSSSWGIELPEAFF.

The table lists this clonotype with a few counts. CDR3 DNA sequence: TGTGCCAGCAGCTTGTCGACAGATTCCTACGAGCAGTACTTC. Translated: CASSLSTDSYEQYF. The gene calls are TRBV5-6 and TRBJ2-7, with TRBD1 as a possible D gene (5 bases). In germline, CDR1 is SGHDT, CDR2 YYEEEE. The CDR3 covers 14 residues. The V gene lost 1 base and the J gene lost 1 base, with 9 bases spanning the gap.

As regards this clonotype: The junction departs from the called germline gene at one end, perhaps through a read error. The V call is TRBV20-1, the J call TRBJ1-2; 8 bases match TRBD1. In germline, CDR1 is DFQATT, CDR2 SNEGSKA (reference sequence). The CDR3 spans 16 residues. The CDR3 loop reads CSARRPGQETYYGNTF. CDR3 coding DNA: TGCAGTGCTAGACGCCCGGGACAGGAGACCTACTATGGCAACACCTTC.

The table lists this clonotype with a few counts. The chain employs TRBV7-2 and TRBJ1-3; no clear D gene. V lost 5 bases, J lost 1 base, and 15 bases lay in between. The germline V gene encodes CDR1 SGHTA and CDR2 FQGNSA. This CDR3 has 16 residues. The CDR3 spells CASSPRSGRSGNTIYF. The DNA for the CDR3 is TGTGCCAGCAGCCCCCGATCGGGGAGGTCTGGAAACACCATATATTTT.

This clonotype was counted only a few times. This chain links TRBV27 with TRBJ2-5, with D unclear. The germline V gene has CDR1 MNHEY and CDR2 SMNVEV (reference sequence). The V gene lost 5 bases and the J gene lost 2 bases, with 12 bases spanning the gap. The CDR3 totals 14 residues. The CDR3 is CASSPQMYQETQYF. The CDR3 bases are TGTGCCAGCAGTCCTCAGATGTATCAAGAGACCCAGTACTTC.

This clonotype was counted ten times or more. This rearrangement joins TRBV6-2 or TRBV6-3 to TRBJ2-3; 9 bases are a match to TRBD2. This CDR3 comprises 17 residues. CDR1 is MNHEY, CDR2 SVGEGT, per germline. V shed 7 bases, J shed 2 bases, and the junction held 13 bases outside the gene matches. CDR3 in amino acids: CASITYGGGGFTDTQYF. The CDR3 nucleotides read TGTGCCAGCATCACCTACGGCGGGGGGGGCTTCACAGATACGCAGTATTTT.

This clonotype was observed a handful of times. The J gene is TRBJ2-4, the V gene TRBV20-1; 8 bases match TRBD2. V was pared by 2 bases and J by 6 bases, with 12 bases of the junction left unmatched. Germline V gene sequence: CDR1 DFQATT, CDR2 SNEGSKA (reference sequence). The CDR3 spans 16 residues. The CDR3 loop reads CSARTGLAQPRNIQYF. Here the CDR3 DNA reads TGCAGTGCTAGAACCGGACTAGCCCAGCCCAGAAACATTCAGTACTTC.